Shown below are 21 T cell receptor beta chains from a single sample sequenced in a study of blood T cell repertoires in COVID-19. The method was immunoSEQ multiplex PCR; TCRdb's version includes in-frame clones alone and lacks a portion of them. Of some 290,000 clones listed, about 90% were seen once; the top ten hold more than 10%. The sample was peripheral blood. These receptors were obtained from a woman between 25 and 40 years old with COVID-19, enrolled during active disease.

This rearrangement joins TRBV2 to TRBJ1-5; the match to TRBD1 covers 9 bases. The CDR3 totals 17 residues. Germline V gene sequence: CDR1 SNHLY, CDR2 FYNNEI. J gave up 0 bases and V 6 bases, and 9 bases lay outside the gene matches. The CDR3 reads CASRLRQGGNSNQPQHF. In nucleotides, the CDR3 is TGTGCCAGCAGACTACGACAGGGGGGGAATAGCAATCAGCCCCAGCATTTT. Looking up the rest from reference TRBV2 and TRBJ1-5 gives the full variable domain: EPEVTQTPSHQVTQMGQEVILRCVPISNHLYFYWYRQILGQKVEFLVSFYNNEISEKSEIFDDQFSVERPDGSNFTLKIRSTKLEDSAMYFCASRLRQGGNSNQPQHFGDGTRLSIL.

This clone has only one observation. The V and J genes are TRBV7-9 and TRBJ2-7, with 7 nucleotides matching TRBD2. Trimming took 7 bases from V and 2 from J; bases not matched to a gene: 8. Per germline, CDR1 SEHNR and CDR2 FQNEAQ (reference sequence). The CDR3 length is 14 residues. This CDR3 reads CASNWGGGPYEQYF. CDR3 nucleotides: TGTGCCAGCAACTGGGGGGGAGGCCCCTACGAGCAGTACTTC.

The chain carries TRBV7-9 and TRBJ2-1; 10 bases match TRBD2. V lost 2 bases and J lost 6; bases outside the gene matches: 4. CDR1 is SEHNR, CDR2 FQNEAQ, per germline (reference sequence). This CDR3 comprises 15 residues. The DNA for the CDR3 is TGTGCCAGCAGCTTAATAGCGGGGGGTGGCAATGAGCAGTTCTTC. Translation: CASSLIAGGGNEQFF.

The CDR3 is CASSLGSGSNQPQHF. The CDR3 DNA sequence: TGTGCCAGCAGCTTAGGGTCCGGGAGCAATCAGCCCCAGCATTTT. The V and J genes are TRBV7-2 and TRBJ1-5, with D unresolved. This CDR3 spans 15 amino acids. Per germline, CDR1 SGHTA and CDR2 FQGNSA. V shed 1 base and J shed 1 base, with 8 bases lying between them.

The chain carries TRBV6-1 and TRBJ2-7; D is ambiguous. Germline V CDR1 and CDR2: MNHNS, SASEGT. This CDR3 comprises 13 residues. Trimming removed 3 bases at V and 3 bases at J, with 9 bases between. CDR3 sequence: CASSDTPSYEQYF. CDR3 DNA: TGTGCCAGCAGTGACACTCCGAGCTACGAGCAGTACTTC.

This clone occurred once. CDR3 bases: TGCGCCAGCAGCTTTGGTGCCAGATATTCACCCCTCCACTTT. Translating it yields CASSFGARYSPLHF. The chain has TRBV5-1 and TRBJ1-6; D not certain. Germline V lookup: CDR1 SGHRS, CDR2 YFSETQ. The V end was cut by 2 bases, the J end by 8 bases, with 11 bases between. This CDR3 is built from 14 residues.

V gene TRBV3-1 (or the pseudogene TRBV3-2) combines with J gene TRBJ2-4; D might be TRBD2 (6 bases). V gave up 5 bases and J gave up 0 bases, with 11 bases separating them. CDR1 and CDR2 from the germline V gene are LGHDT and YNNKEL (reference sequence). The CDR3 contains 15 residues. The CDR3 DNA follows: TGTGCCAGCAGCTGGACGGGGGTAGCCAAAAACATTCAGTACTTC. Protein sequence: CASSWTGVAKNIQYF.

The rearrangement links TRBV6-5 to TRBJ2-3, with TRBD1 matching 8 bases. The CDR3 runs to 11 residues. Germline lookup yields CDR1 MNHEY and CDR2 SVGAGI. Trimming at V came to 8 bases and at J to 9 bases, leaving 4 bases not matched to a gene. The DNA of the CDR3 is TGTGCCAGCGGACAGGGTCAGACGCAGTATTTT. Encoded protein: CASGQGQTQYF.

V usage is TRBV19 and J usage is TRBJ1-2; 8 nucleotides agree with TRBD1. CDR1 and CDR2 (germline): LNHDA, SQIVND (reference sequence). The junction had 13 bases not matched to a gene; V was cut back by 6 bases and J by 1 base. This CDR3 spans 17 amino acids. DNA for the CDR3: TGTGCCAGTAGGGGGCCCCTCGACAGGGGACTTAACTATGGCTACACCTTC. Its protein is CASRGPLDRGLNYGYTF.

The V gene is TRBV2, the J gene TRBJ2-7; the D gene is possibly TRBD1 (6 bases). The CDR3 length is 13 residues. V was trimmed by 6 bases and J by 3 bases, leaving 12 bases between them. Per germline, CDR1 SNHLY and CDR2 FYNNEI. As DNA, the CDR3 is TGTGCCAGCAGCGGGACACCTTACTACGAGCAGTACTTC. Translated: CASSGTPYYEQYF.

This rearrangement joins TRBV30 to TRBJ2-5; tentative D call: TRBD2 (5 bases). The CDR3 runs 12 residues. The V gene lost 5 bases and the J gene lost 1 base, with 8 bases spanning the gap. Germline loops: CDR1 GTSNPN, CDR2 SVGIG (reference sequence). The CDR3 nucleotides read TGTGCCTGGGGACTCCTCCAAGAGACCCAGTACTTC. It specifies CAWGLLQETQYF.

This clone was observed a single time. CDR3: CASSLLFLGERGPLEQYF. DNA of the CDR3: TGTGCCAGCAGTCTCCTCTTCCTTGGAGAGCGGGGACCCCTCGAGCAGTACTTC. This chain uses TRBV27 with TRBJ2-7; 7 bases line up with TRBD2. V dropped 5 bases and J dropped 6; count of bases not matched to a gene: 22. In germline, CDR1 is MNHEY, CDR2 SMNVEV (reference sequence). The length of the CDR3 is 18 residues.

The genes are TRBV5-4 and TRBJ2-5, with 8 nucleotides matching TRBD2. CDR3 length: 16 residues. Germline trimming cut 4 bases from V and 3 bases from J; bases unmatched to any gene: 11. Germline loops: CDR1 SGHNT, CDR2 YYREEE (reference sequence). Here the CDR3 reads CASSQSSGLGEETQYF. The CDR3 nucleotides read TGTGCCAGCAGCCAATCTAGCGGGCTTGGCGAAGAGACCCAGTACTTC.

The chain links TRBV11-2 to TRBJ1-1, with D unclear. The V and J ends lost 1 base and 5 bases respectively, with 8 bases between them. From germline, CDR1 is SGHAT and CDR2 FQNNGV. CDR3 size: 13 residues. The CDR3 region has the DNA TGTGCCAGCAGCTTAGGATCCAGGACTGAAGCTTTCTTT. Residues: CASSLGSRTEAFF.

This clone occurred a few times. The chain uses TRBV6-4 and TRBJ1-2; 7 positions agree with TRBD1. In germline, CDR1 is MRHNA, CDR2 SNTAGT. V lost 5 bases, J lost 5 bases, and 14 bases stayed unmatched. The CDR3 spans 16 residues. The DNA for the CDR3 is TGTGCCAGCAGTTTATGGACAGGATCTCAGCGGTATGGCTACACCTTC. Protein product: CASSLWTGSQRYGYTF.

The CDR3 DNA reads as TGTGCCAGCAGCAATTTCAACCATGGGACAGATTGGTATGGCTACACCTTC. This translates into CASSNFNHGTDWYGYTF. The chain has TRBV5-4 and TRBJ1-2; 7 bases match TRBD1. The CDR3 is 17 residues long. V shed 4 bases, J shed 5 bases, and the junction held 17 bases outside the gene matches. Germline assignment: CDR1 SGHNT and CDR2 YYREEE (reference sequence).

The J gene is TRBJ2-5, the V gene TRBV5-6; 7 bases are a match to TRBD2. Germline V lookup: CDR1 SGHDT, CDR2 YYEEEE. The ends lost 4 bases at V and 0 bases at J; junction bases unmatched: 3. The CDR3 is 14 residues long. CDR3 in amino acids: CASSALADQETQYF. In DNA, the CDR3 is TGTGCCAGCAGCGCGCTAGCGGACCAAGAGACCCAGTACTTC.

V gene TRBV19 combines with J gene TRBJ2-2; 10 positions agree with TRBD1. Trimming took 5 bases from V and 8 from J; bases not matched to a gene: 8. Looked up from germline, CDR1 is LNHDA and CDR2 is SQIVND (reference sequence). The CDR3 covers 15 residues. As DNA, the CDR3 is TGTGCCAGTAGTTCCCGGACAGGGGGTAGTGGGGAGCTGTTTTTT. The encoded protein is CASSSRTGGSGELFF.

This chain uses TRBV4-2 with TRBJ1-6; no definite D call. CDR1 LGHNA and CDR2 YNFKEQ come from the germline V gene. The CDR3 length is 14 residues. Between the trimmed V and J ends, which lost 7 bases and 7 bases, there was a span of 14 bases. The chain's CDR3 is CASTPGSGNSPLHF. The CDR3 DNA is TGTGCCAGCACCCCGGGCAGCGGCAATTCACCCCTCCACTTT.

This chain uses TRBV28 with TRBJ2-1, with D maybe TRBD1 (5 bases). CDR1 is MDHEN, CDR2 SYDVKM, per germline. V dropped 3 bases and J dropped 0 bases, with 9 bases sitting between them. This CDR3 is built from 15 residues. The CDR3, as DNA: TGTGCCAGCAGTTTGGGGCCTAGCTCCTACAATGAGCAGTTCTTC. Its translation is CASSLGPSSYNEQFF.

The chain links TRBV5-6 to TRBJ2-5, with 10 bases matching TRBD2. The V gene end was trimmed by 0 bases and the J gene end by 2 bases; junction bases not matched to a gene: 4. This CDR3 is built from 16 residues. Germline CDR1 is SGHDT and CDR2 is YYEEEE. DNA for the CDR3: TGTGCCAGCAGCTTGGCACTAGCGGGGCCTCAAGAGACCCAGTACTTC. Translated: CASSLALAGPQETQYF.